A single sample is the source of the 18 T cell receptor beta chains below, sequenced in a study of post-analysis software for immune sequencing data. The antigens these receptors bind are not known. Incorporated into the TCR beta cDNA libraries were unique molecular identifiers, which served to reduce PCR and sequencing biases. TCRdb processed the PCR reads anew with MiXCR; each CDR3 protein has one entry. This table has roughly 620,000 distinct CDR3 sequences, 44% appearing once. Study conclusions and caveats: Several TRBV segments, TRBV5-6, TRBV5-1 and TRBV20-1 among them, were found more frequent in patients than controls.

The sequencing sample was made of blood. The origin of the receptors is a girl aged 5-17 years with multiple sclerosis.

V gene TRBV4-2 combines with J gene TRBJ2-4; a possible D gene is TRBD1 (8 bases). The J call may be faulty, since TRBJ2-7 better matches the DNA end. Germline CDR1 LGHNA, CDR2 YNFKEQ. The CDR3 totals 14 residues. In DNA form, the CDR3 reads TGTGCCAGCAGCCAGGCACAGGGGGAGGGCGAGCAGTACTTC. It specifies CASSQAQGEGEQYF.

This clonotype has a handful of counts. The chain has TRBV3-1 and TRBJ2-7; 12 nucleotides agree with TRBD1. The CDR3 covers 18 residues. The germline gives CDR1 LGHDT, CDR2 YNNKEL (reference sequence). V lost 0 bases to trimming and J lost 3 bases; unmatched junction nucleotides: 9. The DNA of the CDR3 is TGTGCCAGCAGCCAAGACAGGGGACAGGGGGCGAGAGGCTACGAGCAGTACTTC. It codes for CASSQDRGQGARGYEQYF.

The table lists this clonotype with a few counts. The chain carries TRBV10-3 and TRBJ2-5; D might be TRBD1 or TRBD2, each matching 5 bases. Germline values: CDR1 ENHRY, CDR2 SYGVKD. This CDR3 has 12 amino acids. Trimming removed 10 bases at V and 2 bases at J, with 11 bases between. The CDR3 bases are TGTGCCACCGGGACCGAACAAGAGACCCAGTACTTC. Residues: CATGTEQETQYF.

The V and J genes are TRBV3-1 and TRBJ2-7, with unresolved D. In germline, CDR1 is LGHDT, CDR2 YNNKEL (reference sequence). This CDR3 has 14 residues. V was clipped by 2 bases and J by 2 bases, with 10 bases between them. CDR3: CASSQPEAPYEQYF. DNA of the CDR3: TGTGCCAGCAGCCAACCCGAGGCCCCCTACGAGCAGTACTTC.

The V gene is TRBV29-1, the J gene TRBJ1-6; D might be TRBD1 (5 bases). From germline, CDR1 is SQVTM and CDR2 ANQGSEA. The CDR3 totals 13 residues. Trimming pared 6 bases from V and 6 bases from J, leaving 12 bases between. The CDR3 DNA reads TGCAGCGTCGTCCAAGACAGTAATTCACCCCTCCACTTT. Its protein product is CSVVQDSNSPLHF.

The table lists this clonotype with a few counts. This rearrangement joins TRBV6-5 to TRBJ2-1; no clear D. V lost 0 bases to trimming and J lost 0 bases, with 12 bases between them. The germline CDR1 and CDR2 sequences are MNHEY and SVGAGI. CDR3 length equals 17 residues. The CDR3 coding sequence is TGTGCCAGCAGTTACTCGGGCGGTTTTCGCTCCTACAATGAGCAGTTCTTC. It is translated as CASSYSGGFRSYNEQFF.

The rearrangement joins TRBV6-1 to TRBJ2-1, with 7 bases that match TRBD1. The V and J ends lost 2 bases and 3 bases, in that order; junction bases with no gene match: 4. Germline values: CDR1 MNHNS, CDR2 SASEGT. The length of the CDR3 is 15 residues. CDR3 residues: CASSENRGDYNEQFF. CDR3 nucleotides: TGTGCCAGCAGTGAAAACAGGGGCGACTACAATGAGCAGTTCTTC.

V and J are TRBV5-5 and TRBJ2-2; no clear D. Trimming left V 4 bases short and J 4 bases short, with 14 bases between. There are 15 residues in the CDR3. Germline V gives CDR1 SGHKS, CDR2 YYEKEE (reference sequence). In nucleotides, the CDR3 is TGTGCCAGCAGCCTTGGCGCCGGCACCACCGGGGAGCTGTTTTTT. Translating it yields CASSLGAGTTGELFF. Complete variable domain (other parts from reference TRBV5-5 and TRBJ2-2): DAGVTQSPTHLIKTRGQQVTLRCSPISGHKSVSWYQQVLGQGPQFIFQYYEKEERGRGNFPDRFSARQFPNYSSELNVNALLLGDSALYLCASSLGAGTTGELFFGEGSRLTVL.

The chain combines TRBV12-3 or TRBV12-4 with TRBJ2-5, with D possibly called TRBD1 or TRBD2 (5 bases each). The CDR3 runs to 15 residues. Trimming cost V 2 bases and J 2 bases, with 12 bases left between them. This CDR3 is CASSLSGGHQETQYF. The CDR3 DNA follows: TGTGCCAGCAGTTTAAGTGGGGGTCATCAAGAGACCCAGTACTTC.

This clonotype occurred a few times. This chain uses TRBV20-1 with TRBJ2-3; a weak D match, TRBD1 (5 bases). The CDR3 runs to 19 residues. Germline CDR1 reads DFQATT; CDR2 reads SNEGSKA (reference sequence). Trimming removed 6 bases from V and 7 bases from J, with 35 bases in between. CDR3 in DNA: TGCAGTGCGACTTCCCCGGAGACAGCCTCTCCACGAAACTTCCATACGCAGTATTTT. Translated, it gives CSATSPETASPRNFHTQYF.

The chain is built from TRBV29-1 and TRBJ2-7; 13 bases map to TRBD2. With V trimmed by 4 bases and J by 4 bases, 1 base remained unmatched. The CDR3 has 13 amino acids. Germline V gene lookup returns CDR1 SQVTM and CDR2 ANQGSEA. CDR3 loop: CSVALAGGYEQYF. In nucleotides, the CDR3 is TGCAGCGTTGCACTAGCGGGAGGGTACGAGCAGTACTTC.

Only a few counts were recorded for this clonotype. This chain uses TRBV20-1 with TRBJ2-4; D may be TRBD2 (7 bases). The germline V and J ends were trimmed by 0 bases and 0 bases, with 9 bases remaining between them. This CDR3 has 15 residues. Looked up from germline, CDR1 is DFQATT and CDR2 is SNEGSKA (reference sequence). The CDR3 sequence is CSAREGGLAKNIQYF. CDR3 DNA sequence: TGCAGTGCTAGAGAGGGGGGGCTAGCCAAAAACATTCAGTACTTC.

CDR3 sequence (DNA): TGTGCCACCGCGGGCCAGGGGGGGAGCTCCTACAATGAGCAGTTCTTC. Its protein product is CATAGQGGSSYNEQFF. J is TRBJ2-1 and V is TRBV24-1, with D perhaps given as TRBD1 or TRBD2 (7 bases each). Germline lookup yields CDR1 KGHDR and CDR2 SFDVKD. The CDR3 is 16 amino acids. With 9 bases removed from V and 0 bases from J, the gap between germline ends came to 17 bases.

The J gene is TRBJ2-1, the V gene TRBV5-1; 10 nucleotides agree with TRBD1. The CDR3 runs 14 residues. Germline values: CDR1 SGHRS, CDR2 YFSETQ. The V segment lost 7 bases and the J segment 9 bases; nucleotides outside the gene matches: 10. CDR3 sequence (DNA): TGCGCCAGCGGTTTAATTGGACAGGGGGTTGAGCAGTTCTTC. Protein product: CASGLIGQGVEQFF.

V and J are TRBV6-4 and TRBJ2-1, with a tentative D call TRBD2 (7 bases). Trimming stripped 2 bases from V and 5 bases from J, with 13 bases between. Germline loops: CDR1 MRHNA, CDR2 SNTAGT. The length of the CDR3 is 15 residues. The CDR3 DNA reads as TGTGCCAGCAGTGACCGGGGGGCCGCCAACAATGAGCAGTTCTTC. Its protein product is CASSDRGAANNEQFF.

The chain links TRBV18 to TRBJ2-5, with D possibly being TRBD2 (5 bases). The V end was cut by 10 bases, the J end by 1 base, with 13 bases between. This CDR3 has 13 amino acids. CDR1 and CDR2 from the germline V gene are KGHSH and LQKENI. In nucleotides, the CDR3 is TGTGCCACCCGATCGGGAATCCAAGAGACCCAGTACTTC. Protein sequence: CATRSGIQETQYF.

For the CDR3, the DNA is TGTGCCAGCAGTCTGGAAACTATTGACAGTATAACGCAGTATTTT. It codes for CASSLETIDSITQYF. V gene TRBV12-3 or TRBV12-4 combines with J gene TRBJ2-3; perhaps TRBD1 as D (5 bases). The CDR3 length is 15 residues. V was clipped by 5 bases and J by 9 bases, with 21 bases between them.

There are a few counts of this clonotype. This rearrangement joins TRBV5-6 to TRBJ1-5; 7 bases map to TRBD1. CDR1 and CDR2 (germline): SGHDT, YYEEEE. The CDR3 has 14 residues. Germline trimming cut 1 base from V and 7 bases from J; bases unmatched to any gene: 5. For the CDR3, the DNA is TGTGCCAGCAGCTTGATGACAGGGACCCAGCCCCAGCATTTT. Its translation is CASSLMTGTQPQHF.